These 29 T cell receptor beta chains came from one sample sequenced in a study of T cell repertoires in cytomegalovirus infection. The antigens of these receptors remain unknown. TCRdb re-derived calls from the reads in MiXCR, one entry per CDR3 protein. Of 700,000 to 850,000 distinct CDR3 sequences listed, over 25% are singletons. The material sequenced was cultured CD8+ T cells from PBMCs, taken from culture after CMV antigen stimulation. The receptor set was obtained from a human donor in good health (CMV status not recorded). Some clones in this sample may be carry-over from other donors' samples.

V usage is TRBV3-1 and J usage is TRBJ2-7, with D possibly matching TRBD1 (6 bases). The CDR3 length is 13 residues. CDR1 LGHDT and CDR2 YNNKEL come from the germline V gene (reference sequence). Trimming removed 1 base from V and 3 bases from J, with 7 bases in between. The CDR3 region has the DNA TGTGCCAGCAGCCAAGCGACAGGCTACGAGCAGTACGTC. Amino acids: CASSQATGYEQYV.

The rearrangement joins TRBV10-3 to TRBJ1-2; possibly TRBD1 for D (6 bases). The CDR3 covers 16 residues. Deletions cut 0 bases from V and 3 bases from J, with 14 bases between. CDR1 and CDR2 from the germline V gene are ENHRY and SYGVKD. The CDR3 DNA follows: TGTGCCATCAGTGAGTCCTTGGGGGCCCCCGACTATGGCTACACCTTC. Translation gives CAISESLGAPDYGYTF.

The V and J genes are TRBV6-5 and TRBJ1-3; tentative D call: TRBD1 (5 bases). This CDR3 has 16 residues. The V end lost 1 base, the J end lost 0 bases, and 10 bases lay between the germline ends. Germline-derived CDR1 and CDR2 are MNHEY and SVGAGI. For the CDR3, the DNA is TGTGCCAGCAGTTACTGGACACCAGACTCTGGAAACACCATATATTTT. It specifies CASSYWTPDSGNTIYF.

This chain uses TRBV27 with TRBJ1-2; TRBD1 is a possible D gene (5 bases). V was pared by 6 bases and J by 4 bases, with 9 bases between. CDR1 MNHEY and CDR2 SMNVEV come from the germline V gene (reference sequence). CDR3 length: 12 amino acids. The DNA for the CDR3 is TGTGCCAGCAGCGATGGGGGCTATGGCTACACCTTC. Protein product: CASSDGGYGYTF.

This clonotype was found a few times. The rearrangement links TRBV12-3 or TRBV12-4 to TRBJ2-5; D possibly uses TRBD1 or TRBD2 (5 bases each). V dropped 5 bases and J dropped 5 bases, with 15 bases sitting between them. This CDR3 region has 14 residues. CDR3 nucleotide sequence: TGTGCCAGCAGTCTCATTCGGGGCCCTGAGACCCAGTACTTC. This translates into CASSLIRGPETQYF.

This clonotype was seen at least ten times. CDR3 sequence (DNA): TGCAGTGCTAGGGGGACAGGGAATGAAAAACTGTTTTTT. Translating it yields CSARGTGNEKLFF. The rearrangement joins TRBV20-1 to TRBJ1-4; TRBD1 matches at 9 bases. With 3 bases clipped from V and 5 bases from J, the junction kept 1 base outside the gene matches. The length of the CDR3 is 13 residues. Germline CDR1 is DFQATT and CDR2 is SNEGSKA (reference sequence).

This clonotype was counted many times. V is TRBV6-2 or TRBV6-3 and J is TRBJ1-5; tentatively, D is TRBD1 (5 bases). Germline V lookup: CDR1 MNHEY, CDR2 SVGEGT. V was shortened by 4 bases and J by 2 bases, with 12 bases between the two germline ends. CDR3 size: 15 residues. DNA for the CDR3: TGTGCCAGCAGTTCCCAGGGATTGCGCAATCAGCCCCAGCATTTT. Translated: CASSSQGLRNQPQHF.

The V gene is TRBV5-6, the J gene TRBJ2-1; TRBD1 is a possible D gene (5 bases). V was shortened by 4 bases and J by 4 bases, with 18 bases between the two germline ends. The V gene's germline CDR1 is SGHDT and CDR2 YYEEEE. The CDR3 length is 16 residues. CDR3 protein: CASSPEGDFLYNEQFF. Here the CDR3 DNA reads TGTGCCAGCAGCCCAGAAGGGGATTTTCTATACAATGAGCAGTTCTTC.

This CDR3 reads CASTTSGALYNEQFF. Here the CDR3 DNA reads TGTGCCAGCACGACTAGCGGGGCCCTCTACAATGAGCAGTTCTTC. The J gene is TRBJ2-1, the V gene TRBV12-3 or TRBV12-4; 11 bases align to TRBD2. The CDR3 has 15 residues. The trim removed 7 bases at V and 3 bases at J, leaving 5 bases unmatched.

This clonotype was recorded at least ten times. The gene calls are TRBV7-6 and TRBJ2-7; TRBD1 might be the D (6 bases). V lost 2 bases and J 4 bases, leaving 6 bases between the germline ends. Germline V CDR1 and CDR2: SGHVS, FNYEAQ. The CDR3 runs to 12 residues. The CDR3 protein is CASSLQGYEQYF. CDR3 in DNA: TGTGCCAGCAGCTTACAGGGGTACGAGCAGTACTTC.

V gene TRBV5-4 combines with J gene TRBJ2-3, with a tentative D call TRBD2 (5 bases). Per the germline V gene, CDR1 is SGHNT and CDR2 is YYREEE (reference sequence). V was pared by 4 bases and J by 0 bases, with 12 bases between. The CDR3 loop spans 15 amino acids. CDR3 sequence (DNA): TGTGCCAGCAGCCACGTGTGGACTAGCACAGATACGCAGTATTTT. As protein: CASSHVWTSTDTQYF.

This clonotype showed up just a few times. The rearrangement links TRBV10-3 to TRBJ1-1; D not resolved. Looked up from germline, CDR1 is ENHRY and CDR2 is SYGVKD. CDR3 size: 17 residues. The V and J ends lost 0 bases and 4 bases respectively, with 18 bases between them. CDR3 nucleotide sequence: TGTGCCATCAGTGAGTCCGGACCGCGGCAGGTGAGCACTGAAGCTTTCTTT. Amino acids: CAISESGPRQVSTEAFF.

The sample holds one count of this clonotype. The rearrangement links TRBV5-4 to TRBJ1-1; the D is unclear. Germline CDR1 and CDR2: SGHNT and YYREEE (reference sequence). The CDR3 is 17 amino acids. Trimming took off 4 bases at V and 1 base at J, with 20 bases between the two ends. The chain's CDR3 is CASSLGSGFVRNTEAFF. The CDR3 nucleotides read TGTGCCAGCAGCCTGGGGTCGGGGTTTGTCAGGAACACTGAAGCTTTCTTT.

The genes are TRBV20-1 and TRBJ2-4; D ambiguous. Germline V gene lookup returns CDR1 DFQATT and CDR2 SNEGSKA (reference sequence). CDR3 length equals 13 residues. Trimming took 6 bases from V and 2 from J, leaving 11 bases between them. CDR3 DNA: TGCAGTGCCCCACCAGCTACCAAAAACATTCAGTACTTC. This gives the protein CSAPPATKNIQYF.

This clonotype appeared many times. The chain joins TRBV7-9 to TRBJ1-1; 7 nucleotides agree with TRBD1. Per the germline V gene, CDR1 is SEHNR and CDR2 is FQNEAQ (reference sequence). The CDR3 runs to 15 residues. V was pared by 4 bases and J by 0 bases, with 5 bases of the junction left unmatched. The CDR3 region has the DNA TGTGCCAGCAGCTCGGGACAGACTATGAACACTGAAGCTTTCTTT. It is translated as CASSSGQTMNTEAFF. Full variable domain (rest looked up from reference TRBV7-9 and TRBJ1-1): DTGVSQNPRHKITKRGQNVTFRCDPISEHNRLYWYRQTLGQGPEFLTYFQNEAQLEKSRLLSDRFSAERPKGSFSTLEIQRTEQGDSAMYLCASSSGQTMNTEAFFGQGTRLTVV.

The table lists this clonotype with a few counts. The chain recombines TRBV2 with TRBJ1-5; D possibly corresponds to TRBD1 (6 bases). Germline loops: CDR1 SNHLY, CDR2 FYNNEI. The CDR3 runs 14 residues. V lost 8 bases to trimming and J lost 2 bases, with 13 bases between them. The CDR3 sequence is CASRRGRGNQPQHF. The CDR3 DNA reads TGTGCCAGCCGGCGGGGGCGAGGCAATCAGCCCCAGCATTTT. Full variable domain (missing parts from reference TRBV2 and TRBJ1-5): EPEVTQTPSHQVTQMGQEVILRCVPISNHLYFYWYRQILGQKVEFLVSFYNNEISEKSEIFDDQFSVERPDGSNFTLKIRSTKLEDSAMYFCASRRGRGNQPQHFGDGTRLSIL.

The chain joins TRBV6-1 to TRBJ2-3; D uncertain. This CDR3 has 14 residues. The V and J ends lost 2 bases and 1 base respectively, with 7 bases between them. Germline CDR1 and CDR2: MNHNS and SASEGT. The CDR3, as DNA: TGTGCCAGCAGTGAACAATTGGGCACAGATACGCAGTATTTT. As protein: CASSEQLGTDTQYF.

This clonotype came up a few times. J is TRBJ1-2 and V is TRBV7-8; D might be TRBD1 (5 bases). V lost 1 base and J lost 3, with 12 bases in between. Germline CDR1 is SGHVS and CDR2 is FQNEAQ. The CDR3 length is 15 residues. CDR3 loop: CASSLGRGTDYGYTF. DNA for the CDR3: TGTGCCAGCAGCTTAGGGCGGGGGACCGACTATGGCTACACCTTC. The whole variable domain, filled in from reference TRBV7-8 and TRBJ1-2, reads GAGVSQSPRYKVAKRGQDVALRCDPISGHVSLFWYQQALGQGPEFLTYFQNEAQLDKSGLPSDRFFAERPEGSVSTLKIQRTQQEDSAVYLCASSLGRGTDYGYTFGSGTRLTVV.

DNA of the CDR3: TGCGCCAGCAGCCCGCGGGGGCCTACCCAAGAGACCCAGTACTTC. Translating it yields CASSPRGPTQETQYF. This rearrangement joins TRBV4-1 to TRBJ2-5; D might be TRBD2 (7 bases). V lost 4 bases and J 1 base, leaving 13 bases between the germline ends. Germline V gives CDR1 MGHRA, CDR2 YSYEKL. The CDR3 covers 15 residues.

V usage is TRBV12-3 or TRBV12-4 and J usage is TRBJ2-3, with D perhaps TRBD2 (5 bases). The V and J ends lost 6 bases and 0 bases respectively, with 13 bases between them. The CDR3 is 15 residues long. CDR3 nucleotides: TGTGCCAGCAGCTTCCTCGGACTGAGCACAGATACGCAGTATTTT. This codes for CASSFLGLSTDTQYF.

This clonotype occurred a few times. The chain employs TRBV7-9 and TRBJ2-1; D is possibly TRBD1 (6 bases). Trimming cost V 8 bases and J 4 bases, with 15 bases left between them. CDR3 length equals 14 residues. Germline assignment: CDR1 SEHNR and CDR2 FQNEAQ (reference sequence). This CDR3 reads CASRSGQLYNEQFF. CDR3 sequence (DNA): TGTGCCAGCCGCAGCGGACAGTTATACAATGAGCAGTTCTTC.

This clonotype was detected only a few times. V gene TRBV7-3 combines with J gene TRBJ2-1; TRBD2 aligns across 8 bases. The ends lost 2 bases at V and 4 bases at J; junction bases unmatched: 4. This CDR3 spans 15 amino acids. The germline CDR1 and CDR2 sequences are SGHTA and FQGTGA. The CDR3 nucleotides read TGTGCCAGCAGCTTATCAGCGGGGGCATACAATGAGCAGTTCTTC. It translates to CASSLSAGAYNEQFF. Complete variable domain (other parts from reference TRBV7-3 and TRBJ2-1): GAGVSQTPSNKVTEKGKYVELRCDPISGHTALYWYRQSLGQGPEFLIYFQGTGAADDSGLPNDRFFAVRPEGSVSTLKIQRTERGDSAVYLCASSLSAGAYNEQFFGPGTRLTVL.

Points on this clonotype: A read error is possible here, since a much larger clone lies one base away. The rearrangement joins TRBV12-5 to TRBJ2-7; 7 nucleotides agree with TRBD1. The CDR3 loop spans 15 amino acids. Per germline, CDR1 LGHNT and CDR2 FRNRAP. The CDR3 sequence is CASSLGQTYPYEQYF. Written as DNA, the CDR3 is TGTGCTAGTAGTTTGGGACAGACCTATCCCTACGAGCAGTACTTC.

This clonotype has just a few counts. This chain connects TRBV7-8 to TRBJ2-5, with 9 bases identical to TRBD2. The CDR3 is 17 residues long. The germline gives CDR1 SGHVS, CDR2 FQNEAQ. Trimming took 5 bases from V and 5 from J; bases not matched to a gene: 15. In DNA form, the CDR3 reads TGTGCCAGCAGCCCAGGGGGTTGGGCTAGCGGGATGGAGACCCAGTACTTC. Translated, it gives CASSPGGWASGMETQYF.

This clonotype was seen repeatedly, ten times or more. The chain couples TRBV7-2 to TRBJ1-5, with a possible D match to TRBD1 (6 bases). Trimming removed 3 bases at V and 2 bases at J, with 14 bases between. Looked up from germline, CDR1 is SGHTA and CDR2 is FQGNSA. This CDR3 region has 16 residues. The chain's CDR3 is CASSFYAGAGNQPQHF. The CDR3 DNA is TGTGCCAGCAGCTTTTACGCGGGGGCGGGCAATCAGCCCCAGCATTTT.

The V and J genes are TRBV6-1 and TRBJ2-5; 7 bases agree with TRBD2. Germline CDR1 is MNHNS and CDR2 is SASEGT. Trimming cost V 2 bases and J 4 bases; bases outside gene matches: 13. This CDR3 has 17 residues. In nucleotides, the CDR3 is TGTGCCAGCAGTGAACATCTTGAGCGGGAACGAGTAGAGACCCAGTACTTC. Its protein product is CASSEHLERERVETQYF.

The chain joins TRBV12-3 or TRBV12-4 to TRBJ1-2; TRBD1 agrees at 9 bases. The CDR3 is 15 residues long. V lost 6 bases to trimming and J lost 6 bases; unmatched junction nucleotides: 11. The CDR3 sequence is CASSPTGGIENGYTF. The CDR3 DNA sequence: TGTGCCAGCAGCCCAACAGGGGGCATAGAGAATGGCTACACCTTC.

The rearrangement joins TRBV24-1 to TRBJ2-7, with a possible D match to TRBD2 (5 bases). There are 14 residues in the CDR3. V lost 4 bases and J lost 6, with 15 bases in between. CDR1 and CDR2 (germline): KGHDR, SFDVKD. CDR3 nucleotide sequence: TGTGCCACCAGTGACCCCATAGGAGGAAGCGAGCAGTACTTC. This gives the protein CATSDPIGGSEQYF.

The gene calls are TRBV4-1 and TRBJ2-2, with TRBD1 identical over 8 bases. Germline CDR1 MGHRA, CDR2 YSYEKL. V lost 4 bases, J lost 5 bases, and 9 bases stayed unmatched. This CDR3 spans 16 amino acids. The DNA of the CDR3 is TGCGCCAGCAGCCCCCGACAGGGGCCTGGGACCGGGGAGCTGTTTTTT. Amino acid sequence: CASSPRQGPGTGELFF.